This T cell receptor (beta chain) was captured by sequencing in a study of early T cells in non-severe SARS-CoV-2 infection. The wider study: Sequencing input comprised bulk RNA from unsorted whole blood; chain pairing was not available.

This clonotype was seen at least ten times. Attached unique molecular identifiers marked individual cDNA molecules. TCRdb itself ran the 5' RACE reads through MiXCR, one entry per CDR3 protein. This sample carries roughly 32,000 distinct CDR3 sequences, 3.5% to 4.5% of them seen once, and the ten largest clones take around 8.5%. Sequencing was done on a sample of whole blood. The clonotype originates from an adult who was a healthcare worker with PCR-confirmed SARS-CoV-2 infection or an uninfected control (not recorded which).

The CDR3 nucleotides read TGTGCCAGCAGCCTTGGGGAGGTCTACGAGCAGTACTTC. This translates into CASSLGEVYEQYF. The V call is TRBV7-9, the J call TRBJ2-7, with D possibly TRBD2 on 6 matching bases. The length of the CDR3 is 13 residues. Germline values: CDR1 SEHNR, CDR2 FQNEAQ (reference sequence). Trimming stripped 5 bases from V and 3 bases from J, with 11 bases between. The full variable domain, its missing parts supplied by reference TRBV7-9 and TRBJ2-7, is DTGVSQNPRHKITKRGQNVTFRCDPISEHNRLYWYRQTLGQGPEFLTYFQNEAQLEKSRLLSDRFSAERPKGSFSTLEIQRTEQGDSAMYLCASSLGEVYEQYFGPGTRLTVT.